This T cell receptor beta chain comes out of a study of blood T cell repertoires in COVID-19. Overall study context: Specimens from acute and convalescent COVID-19 originated in the United States, Italy and Spain.

Per the original data handling: Amplified reference gene primers provided the basis for estimating nucleated cell counts. The repertoire was sequenced with immunoSEQ multiplex PCR; TCRdb's copy has only in-frame clones and lacks some. V and J calls and clone size are those listed in that table; D and trimming were worked out from the DNA. This sample yields 100,000 to 140,000 clones, of which over 60% are seen a single time; 4% to 5.5% belongs to the top ten. The length of the CDR3 is 16 residues. Trimming cost V 0 bases and J 6 bases; bases outside gene matches: 6. The germline CDR1 and CDR2 sequences are SNHLY and FYNNEI.

The sequenced sample consisted of peripheral blood. This chain connects TRBV2 to TRBJ1-4; the match to TRBD1 covers 8 bases. The origin of this receptor is a man in his sixties or seventies with acute or convalescent COVID-19. This chain's CDR3 is CASSEALGQAYEKLFF. CDR3 sequence (DNA): TGTGCCAGCAGTGAAGCGCTGGGACAGGCGTATGAAAAACTGTTTTTT.